This entry features one TCR beta chain sequence. The antigen remains unidentified. Per germline, CDR1 SGDLS and CDR2 YYNGEE. This CDR3 spans 15 amino acids. Unmatched junction bases numbered 1, after V lost 0 bases and J lost 4 bases. The data belong to a study of cytomegalovirus exposure and HLA in healthy donors. Whole-study context: In an earlier analysis, some 110 million unique TCR beta sequences were found from approximately 170 million T cells. Study conclusions and caveats: A later analysis found common viral pathogens apparently linked to several of the most significant clusters.

Primers: 60 Vbeta forward and 13 Jbeta reverse. Profiled with immunoSEQ multiplex PCR; TCRdb holds only in-frame clones, not every one. The repertoire holds 130,000 or so clones, approximately 80% seen once, with about 2.7% in the top ten. The chain carries TRBV9 and TRBJ2-2; 9 bases are a match to TRBD2. The receptor comes from a young woman in good health and CMV-seropositive. The sequenced sample consisted of PBMCs. The CDR3: CASSVGGGGTGELFF. DNA of the CDR3: TGTGCCAGCAGCGTAGGCGGGGGGGGCACCGGGGAGCTGTTTTTT.